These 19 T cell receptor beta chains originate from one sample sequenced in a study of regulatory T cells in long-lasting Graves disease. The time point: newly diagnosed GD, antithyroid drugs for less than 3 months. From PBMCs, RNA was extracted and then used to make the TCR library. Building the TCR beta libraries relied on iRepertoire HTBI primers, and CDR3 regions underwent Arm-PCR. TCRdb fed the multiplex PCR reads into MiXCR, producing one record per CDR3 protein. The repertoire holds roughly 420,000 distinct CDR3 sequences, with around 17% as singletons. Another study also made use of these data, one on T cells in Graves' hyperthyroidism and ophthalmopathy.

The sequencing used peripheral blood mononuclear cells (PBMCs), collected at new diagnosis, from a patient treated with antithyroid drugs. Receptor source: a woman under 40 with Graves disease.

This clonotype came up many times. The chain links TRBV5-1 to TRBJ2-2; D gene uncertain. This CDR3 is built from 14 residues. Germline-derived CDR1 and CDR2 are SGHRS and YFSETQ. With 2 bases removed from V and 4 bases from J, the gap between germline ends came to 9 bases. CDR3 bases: TGCGCCAGCAGCTTTCAGGTCGGCACCGGGGAGCTGTTTTTT. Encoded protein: CASSFQVGTGELFF. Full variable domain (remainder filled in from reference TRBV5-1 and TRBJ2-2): KAGVTQTPRYLIKTRGQQVTLSCSPISGHRSVSWYQQTPGQGLQFLFEYFSETQRNKGNFPGRFSGRQFSNSRSEMNVSTLELGDSALYLCASSFQVGTGELFFGEGSRLTVL.

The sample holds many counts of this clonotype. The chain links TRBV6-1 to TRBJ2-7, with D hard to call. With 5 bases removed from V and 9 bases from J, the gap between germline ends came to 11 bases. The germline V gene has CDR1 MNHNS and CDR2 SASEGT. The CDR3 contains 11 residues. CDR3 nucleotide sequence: TGTGCCAGCAGTCAAAGGGTGCTGCAGTACTTC. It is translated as CASSQRVLQYF.

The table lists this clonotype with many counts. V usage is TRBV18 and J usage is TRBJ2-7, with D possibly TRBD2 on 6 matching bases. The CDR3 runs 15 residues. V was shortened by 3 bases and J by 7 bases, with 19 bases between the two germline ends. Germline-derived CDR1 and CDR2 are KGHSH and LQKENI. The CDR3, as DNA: TGTGCCAGCTCACCGGTATTCGGAGGGGTTACGGAGCAGTACTTC. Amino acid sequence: CASSPVFGGVTEQYF.

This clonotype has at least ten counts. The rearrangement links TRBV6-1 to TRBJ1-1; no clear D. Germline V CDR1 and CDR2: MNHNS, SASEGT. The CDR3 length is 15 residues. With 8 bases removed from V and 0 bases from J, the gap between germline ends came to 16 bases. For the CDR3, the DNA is TGTGCCAGCCGAGAGTCTTTGAGACTGAACACTGAAGCTTTCTTT. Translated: CASRESLRLNTEAFF.

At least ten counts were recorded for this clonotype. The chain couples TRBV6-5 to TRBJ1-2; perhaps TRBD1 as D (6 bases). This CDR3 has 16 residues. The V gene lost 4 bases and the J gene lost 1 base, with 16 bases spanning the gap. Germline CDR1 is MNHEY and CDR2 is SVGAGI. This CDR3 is CASSSGQPKLNYGYTF. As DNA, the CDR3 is TGTGCCAGCAGTTCCGGACAGCCAAAGCTTAACTATGGCTACACCTTC.

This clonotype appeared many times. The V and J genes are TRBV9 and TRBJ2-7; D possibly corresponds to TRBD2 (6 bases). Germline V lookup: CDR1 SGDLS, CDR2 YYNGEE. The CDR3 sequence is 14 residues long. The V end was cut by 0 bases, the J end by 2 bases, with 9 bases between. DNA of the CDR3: TGTGCCAGCAGCGTAGATGGGGAGGCCTACGAGCAGTACTTC. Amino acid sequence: CASSVDGEAYEQYF.

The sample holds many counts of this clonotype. The chain's CDR3 is CSDGGRAGLQETQYF. CDR3 DNA sequence: TGCAGCGATGGGGGTCGAGCAGGGCTTCAAGAGACCCAGTACTTC. The chain carries TRBV29-1 and TRBJ2-5; D is tentatively TRBD1 or TRBD2 (5 bases each). The V and J ends lost 7 bases and 2 bases respectively, with 20 bases between them. The CDR3 runs to 15 residues. Looked up from germline, CDR1 is SQVTM and CDR2 is ANQGSEA.

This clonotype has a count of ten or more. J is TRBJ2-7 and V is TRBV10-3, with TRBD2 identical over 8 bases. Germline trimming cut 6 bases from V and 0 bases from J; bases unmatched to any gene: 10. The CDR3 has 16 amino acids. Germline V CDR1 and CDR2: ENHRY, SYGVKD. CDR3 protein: CAISETSAQPSYEQYF. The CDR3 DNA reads TGTGCCATCAGCGAGACTAGCGCCCAACCCTCCTACGAGCAGTACTTC.

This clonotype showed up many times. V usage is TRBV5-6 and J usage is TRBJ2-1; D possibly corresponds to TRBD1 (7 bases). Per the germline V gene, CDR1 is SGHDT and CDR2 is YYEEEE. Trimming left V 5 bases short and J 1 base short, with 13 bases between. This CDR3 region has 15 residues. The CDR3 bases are TGTGCCAGCAGTAAACAGGGGACTTCCTACAATGAGCAGTTCTTC. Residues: CASSKQGTSYNEQFF.

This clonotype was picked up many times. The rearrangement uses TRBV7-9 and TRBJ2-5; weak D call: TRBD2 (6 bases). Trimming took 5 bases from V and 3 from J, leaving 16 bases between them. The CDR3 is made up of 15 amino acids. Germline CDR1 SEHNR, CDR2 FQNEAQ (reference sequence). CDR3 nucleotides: TGTGCCAGCAGCCGGAGGGGCAGGGCGAAAGAGACCCAGTACTTC. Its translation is CASSRRGRAKETQYF.

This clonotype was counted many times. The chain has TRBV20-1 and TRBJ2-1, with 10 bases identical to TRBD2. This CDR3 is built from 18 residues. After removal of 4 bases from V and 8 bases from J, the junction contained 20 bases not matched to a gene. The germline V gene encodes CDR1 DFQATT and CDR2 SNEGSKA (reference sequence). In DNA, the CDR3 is TGCAGTGCTATTAAGGGGTCTGCTAGCGGGAGTGTAATGGATGAGCAGTTCTTC. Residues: CSAIKGSASGSVMDEQFF.

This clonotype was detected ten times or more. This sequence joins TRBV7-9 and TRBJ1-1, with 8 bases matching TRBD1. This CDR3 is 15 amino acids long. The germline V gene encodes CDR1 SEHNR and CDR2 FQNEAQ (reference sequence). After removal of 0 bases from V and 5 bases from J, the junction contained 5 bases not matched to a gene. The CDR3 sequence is CASSLAQGASTEAFF. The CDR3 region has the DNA TGTGCCAGCAGCTTAGCTCAGGGGGCGAGTACTGAAGCTTTCTTT.

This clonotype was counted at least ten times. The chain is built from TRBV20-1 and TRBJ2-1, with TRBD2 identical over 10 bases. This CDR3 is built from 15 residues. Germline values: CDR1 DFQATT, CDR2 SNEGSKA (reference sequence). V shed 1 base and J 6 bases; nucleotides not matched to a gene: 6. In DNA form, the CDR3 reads TGCAGTGCTAGAGCAGCGGGAGGGAAGGGCAATGAGCAGTTCTTC. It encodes CSARAAGGKGNEQFF.

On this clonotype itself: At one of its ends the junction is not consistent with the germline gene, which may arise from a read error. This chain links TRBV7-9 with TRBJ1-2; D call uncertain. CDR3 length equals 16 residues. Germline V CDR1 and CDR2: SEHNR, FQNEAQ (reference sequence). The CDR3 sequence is CASSLGLGISNYVYTF. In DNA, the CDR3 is TGTGCCAGCAGCTTAGGCCTCGGGATCTCTAACTATGTCTACACCTTC.

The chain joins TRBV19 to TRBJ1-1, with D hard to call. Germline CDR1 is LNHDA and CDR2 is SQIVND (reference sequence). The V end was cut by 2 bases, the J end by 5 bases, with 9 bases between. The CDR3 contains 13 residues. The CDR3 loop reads CASSIQVGTEAFF. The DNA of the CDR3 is TGTGCCAGTAGTATACAGGTAGGGACTGAAGCTTTCTTT.

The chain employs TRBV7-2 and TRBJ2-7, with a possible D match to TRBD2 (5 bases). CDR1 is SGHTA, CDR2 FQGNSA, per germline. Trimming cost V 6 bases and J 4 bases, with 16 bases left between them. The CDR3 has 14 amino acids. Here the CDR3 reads CASSLDSGWYEQYF. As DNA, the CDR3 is TGTGCCAGCAGTTTGGACTCCGGATGGTACGAGCAGTACTTC. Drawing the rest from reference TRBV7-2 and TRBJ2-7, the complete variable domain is GAGVSQSPSNKVTEKGKDVELRCDPISGHTALYWYRQSLGQGLEFLIYFQGNSAPDKSGLPSDRFSAERTGGSVSTLTIQRTQQEDSAVYLCASSLDSGWYEQYFGPGTRLTVT.

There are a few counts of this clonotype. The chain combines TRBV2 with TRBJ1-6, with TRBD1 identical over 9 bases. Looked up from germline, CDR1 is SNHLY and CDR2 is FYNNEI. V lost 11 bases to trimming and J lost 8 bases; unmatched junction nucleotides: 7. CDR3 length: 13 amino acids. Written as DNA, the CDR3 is TGTGCCGGCCAGGGACAGGGTGATTCACCCCTCCACTTT. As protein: CAGQGQGDSPLHF.

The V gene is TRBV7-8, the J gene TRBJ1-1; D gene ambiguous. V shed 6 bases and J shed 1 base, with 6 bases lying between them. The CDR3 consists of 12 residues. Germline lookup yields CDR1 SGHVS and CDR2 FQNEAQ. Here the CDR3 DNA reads TGTGCCAGCAGACATGGGAACACTGAAGCTTTCTTT. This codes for CASRHGNTEAFF.

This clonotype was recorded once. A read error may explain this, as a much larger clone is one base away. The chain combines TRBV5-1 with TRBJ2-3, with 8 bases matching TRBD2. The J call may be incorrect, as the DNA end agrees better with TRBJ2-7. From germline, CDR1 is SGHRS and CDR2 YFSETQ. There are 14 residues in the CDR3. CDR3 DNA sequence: TGCGCCAGCAGCCCGGGACTAGGGATGTACGAGCAGTACTTC. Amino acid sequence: CASSPGLGMYEQYF.